Listed below are T cell receptor beta chains from one sample, sequenced in a study of cytomegalovirus exposure and HLA in healthy donors. Sequencing was performed with immunoSEQ multiplex PCR; in TCRdb, only in-frame clones are kept and a portion is missing. The top ten hold 3.9% of the sample, which has 55,000 to 70,000 clones, 80% seen once. Material: PBMCs. These receptors came from a woman between 40 and 50 years old in good health and CMV-seronegative. Each CDR3 is given with its conserved first and last residue. A D gene is named only where the DNA matches it firmly. The size entry is marked missing in some rows and otherwise reads once, few, many or a size class.

d_call j_call cdr3_length clone_size v_call cdr3_aa cdr3_nt
TRBD1 TRBJ2-7 18 NA TRBV6-1 CASSEYPLTGAFSYEQYF TGTGCCAGCAGTGAATATCCCTTGACAGGGGCCTTCTCCTACGAGCAGTACTTC
NA TRBJ1-3 16 NA TRBV10-3 CAISGTASYSGNTIYF TGTGCCATCAGTGGGACAGCCTCGTACTCTGGAAACACCATATATTTT
TRBD1 TRBJ2-7 13 NA TRBV5-6 CASSLVGDRGQYF TGTGCCAGCAGCTTGGTGGGGGACAGGGGGCAGTACTTC
TRBD1 TRBJ1-5 15 few TRBV7-8 CASSSGTGQNQPQHF TGTGCCAGCAGCTCCGGGACAGGGCAGAATCAGCCCCAGCATTTT
NA TRBJ2-3 13 few TRBV30 CAWTATSTDTQYF TGTGCCTGGACAGCGACTAGCACAGATACGCAGTATTTT
TRBD2 TRBJ2-1 17 NA TRBV7-2 CASSISGTSGSYNEQFF TGTGCCAGCAGCATCTCCGGGACTAGCGGCTCCTACAATGAGCAGTTCTTC
NA TRBJ2-3 15 NA TRBV28 CASSSPGEGTDTQYF TGTGCCAGCAGTTCCCCCGGCGAGGGCACAGATACGCAGTATTTT
TRBD2 TRBJ2-2 18 NA TRBV11-2 CASSSGLAGGPNTGELFF TGTGCCAGCAGCTCGGGACTAGCGGGAGGGCCTAACACCGGGGAGCTGTTTTTT
NA TRBJ1-1 12 once TRBV7-9 CASSFSNTEAFF TGTGCCAGCAGCTTCTCGAACACTGAAGCTTTCTTT
NA TRBJ1-5 13 NA TRBV27 CASSQSSNQPQHF TGTGCCAGCAGTCAGTCTAGCAATCAGCCCCAGCATTTT
TRBD2 TRBJ2-7 14 NA TRBV6-1 CASSESGRVGEQYF TGTGCCAGCAGTGAAAGCGGGAGAGTCGGCGAGCAGTACTTC
TRBD2 TRBJ2-7 15 NA TRBV7-9 CASGSTTSGRPEQYF TGTGCCAGCGGATCCACGACTAGCGGGAGGCCCGAGCAGTACTTC
NA TRBJ1-1 13 NA TRBV5-1 CASSLELNTEAFF TGCGCCAGCAGCCTCGAGCTAAACACTGAAGCTTTCTTT
TRBD1 TRBJ1-2 14 once TRBV28 CASRRMGQGDGYTF TGTGCCAGCAGACGAATGGGACAGGGGGATGGCTACACCTTC
TRBD2 TRBJ2-1 15 NA TRBV4-2 CASSSTSGGPAEQFF TGTGCCAGCAGCTCCACTTCGGGAGGGCCGGCTGAGCAGTTCTTC
TRBD2 TRBJ2-1 17 few TRBV4-1 CASSQDNTAGVYNEQFF TGCGCCAGCAGCCAAGATAACACAGCGGGAGTCTACAATGAGCAGTTCTTC
TRBD1 TRBJ1-4 12 NA TRBV15 CATSGTDEKLFF TGTGCCACCAGCGGGACAGATGAAAAACTGTTTTTT
NA TRBJ2-5 13 NA TRBV6-6 CASSYGTKKAQYF TGTGCCAGCAGTTACGGGACAAAAAAGGCCCAGTACTTC
TRBD2 TRBJ2-3 14 few TRBV18 CASSPTSRTDTQYF TGTGCCAGCTCACCGACTAGCCGCACAGATACGCAGTATTTT
TRBD2 TRBJ2-7 16 NA TRBV28 CASSSVGTTTAYEQYF TGTGCCAGCAGTTCCGTTGGGACTACAACTGCTTACGAGCAGTACTTC
NA TRBJ2-1 13 NA TRBV27 CASSFRGSNEQFF TGTGCCAGCAGTTTTAGGGGTTCCAATGAGCAGTTCTTC
NA TRBJ1-3 11 NA TRBV6-5 CASSYAGTIYF TGTGCCAGCAGTTACGCCGGCACCATATATTTT
TRBD2 TRBJ2-1 16 NA TRBV19 CASSIGGLAGYHEQFF TGTGCCAGTAGTATAGGTGGACTAGCGGGTTACCATGAGCAGTTCTTC
NA TRBJ2-7 10 NA TRBV20-1 CSAFYYEQYF TGCAGTGCTTTCTACTACGAGCAGTACTTC
NA TRBJ2-2 18 few TRBV19 CASRAPSLATRNTGELFF TGTGCCAGTCGCGCCCCTTCTTTGGCGACTAGAAACACCGGGGAGCTGTTTTTT
NA TRBJ2-7 12 once TRBV4-1 CASSQDFYEQYF TGCGCCAGCAGCCAAGACTTCTACGAGCAGTACTTC
NA TRBJ2-2 14 few TRBV7-2 CASSLPASGGELFF TGTGCCAGCAGCTTACCCGCCTCCGGCGGGGAGCTGTTTTTT
NA TRBJ2-2 14 few TRBV9 CASSVGGSTGELFF TGTGCCAGCAGCGTAGGAGGGAGCACCGGGGAGCTGTTTTTT
NA TRBJ2-7 12 NA TRBV7-9 CASSLESYEQYF TGTGCCAGCAGCCTTGAGTCCTACGAGCAGTACTTC
TRBD2 TRBJ2-1 15 once TRBV29-1 CSVDQREGQFNEQFF TGCAGCGTTGATCAGCGGGAGGGCCAGTTCAATGAGCAGTTCTTC
TRBD1 TRBJ1-1 14 NA TRBV10-3 CAITKQGMNTEAFF TGTGCCATCACCAAACAGGGGATGAACACTGAAGCTTTCTTT
NA TRBJ1-2 15 NA TRBV28 CASSPPATGSSGYTF TGTGCCAGCAGCCCCCCCGCCACAGGGAGTAGTGGCTACACCTTC
TRBD1 TRBJ1-1 16 NA TRBV28 CASRTGGRVITTEAFF TGTGCCAGCAGGACAGGGGGCAGGGTTATTACTACTGAAGCTTTCTTT
TRBD1 TRBJ2-3 17 NA TRBV29-1 CSVVYGTGFIGTDTQYF TGCAGCGTTGTCTACGGGACAGGGTTTATCGGCACAGATACGCAGTATTTT
NA TRBJ2-1 12 few TRBV28 CASSLPSGEQFF TGTGCCAGCAGTTTACCTTCGGGTGAGCAGTTCTTC
NA TRBJ2-1 15 NA TRBV7-2 CASSLEAMNYNEQFF TGTGCCAGCAGCTTAGAAGCGATGAACTACAATGAGCAGTTCTTC
NA TRBJ2-3 15 NA TRBV5-1 CASSALLSGTDTQYF TGCGCCAGCAGCGCGCTCCTTTCGGGCACAGATACGCAGTATTTT
TRBD1 TRBJ2-7 16 once TRBV7-2 CASSLVAGQGSYEQYF TGTGCCAGCAGCTTAGTAGCAGGACAGGGCAGCTACGAGCAGTACTTC
TRBD2 TRBJ2-3 16 few TRBV5-4 CASSLRSSGSLGTQYF TGTGCCAGCAGCTTGCGGTCCAGCGGGAGTTTGGGTACGCAGTATTTT
NA TRBJ1-2 11 NA TRBV6-5 CASSDTYGYTF TGTGCCAGCAGTGACACCTATGGCTACACCTTC
TRBD2 TRBJ2-7 15 few TRBV25-1 CASRGGGGSRSEQYF TGTGCCAGCAGGGGCGGTGGCGGGAGTAGAAGCGAGCAGTACTTC
TRBD1 TRBJ1-2 15 once TRBV28 CASSALGTGDYGYTF TGTGCCAGCTCCGCTCTAGGGACAGGAGACTATGGCTACACCTTC
TRBD1 TRBJ1-2 15 NA TRBV18 CASSLNRGETDGYTF TGTGCCAGCTCACTGAACAGGGGGGAAACGGATGGCTACACCTTC
NA TRBJ1-4 14 NA TRBV6-1 CASALTVTNEKLFF TGTGCCAGCGCCCTCACAGTTACTAATGAAAAACTGTTTTTT
NA TRBJ1-1 13 NA TRBV18 CASSPNQGTEAFF TGTGCCAGCTCACCGAACCAGGGAACTGAAGCTTTCTTT
TRBD2 TRBJ2-1 17 few TRBV2 CASTLRGGASGYNEQFF TGTGCCAGCACCCTTAGGGGAGGGGCTAGCGGGTACAATGAGCAGTTCTTC
TRBD2 TRBJ2-5 16 NA TRBV7-2 CASSPRGLAAQETQYF TGTGCCAGCAGCCCCCGGGGACTAGCGGCTCAAGAGACCCAGTACTTC
TRBD2 TRBJ2-5 16 few TRBV19 CASSMGLAGGQETQYF TGTGCCAGTAGTATGGGACTAGCGGGAGGACAAGAGACCCAGTACTTC
NA TRBJ2-2 19 NA TRBV7-9 CASSLASGSGERNTGELFF TGTGCCAGCAGCTTAGCGTCCGGGAGCGGAGAAAGAAACACCGGGGAGCTGTTTTTT
NA TRBJ1-1 12 NA TRBV6-5 CASSQGLAEAFF TGTGCCAGCAGCCAGGGTTTGGCTGAAGCTTTCTTT
NA TRBJ1-2 14 NA TRBV5-4 CASSPETVSYGYTF TGTGCCAGCAGCCCAGAGACAGTCTCCTATGGCTACACCTTC
TRBD1 TRBJ1-1 12 few TRBV18 CASSFGQVEAFF TGTGCCAGCTCCTTCGGACAGGTTGAAGCTTTCTTT
TRBD2 TRBJ2-1 14 NA TRBV5-8 CALAVGGREYEQFF TGTGCCTTGGCGGTTGGCGGGAGGGAGTATGAGCAGTTCTTC
TRBD2 TRBJ2-7 14 once TRBV29-1 CSVEPSGSLGEQYF TGCAGCGTTGAACCTAGCGGGAGTCTGGGTGAGCAGTACTTC
NA TRBJ2-1 12 NA TRBV29-1 CSVARQFNEQFF TGCAGCGTAGCTAGACAGTTCAATGAGCAGTTCTTC
NA TRBJ1-1 13 NA TRBV30 CAWSVGRNTEAFF TGTGCCTGGAGTGTAGGGAGGAACACTGAAGCTTTCTTT
TRBD2 TRBJ2-1 16 once TRBV6-6 CASSQVAGGSVNEQFF TGTGCCAGCAGTCAGGTAGCGGGAGGGTCGGTAAATGAGCAGTTCTTC
TRBD2 TRBJ2-1 16 NA TRBV27 CASRNSIAGPLNEQFF TGTGCCAGCAGAAACAGTATAGCGGGACCCCTCAATGAGCAGTTCTTC
NA TRBJ2-1 14 NA TRBV18 CASSPSTYLHEQFF TGTGCCAGCTCACCGTCGACTTATCTCCATGAGCAGTTCTTC